This T cell receptor beta chain originates from a study of T cells after yellow fever vaccination. The CDR3 loop spans 14 amino acids. V was pared by 6 bases and J by 7 bases, with 6 bases of the junction left unmatched. TCRdb passed the 5' RACE reads through MiXCR, listing each CDR3 protein once. Counted here are hundreds of thousands of distinct CDR3 sequences, 9% to 15% occurring once; the ten biggest clones make up about 15%. V usage is TRBV12-3 or TRBV12-4 and J usage is TRBJ2-1; TRBD2 matches at 10 bases. The TCR sequence derives from a man between 25 and 39 years old who received the YFV17D yellow fever vaccine. The material sequenced was PBMCs, taken on the day of the yellow fever booster vaccination. The CDR3, as DNA: TGTGCCAGCAGCCTCCTAGCGGGAGAAAATGAGCAGTTCTTC. It encodes CASSLLAGENEQFF.